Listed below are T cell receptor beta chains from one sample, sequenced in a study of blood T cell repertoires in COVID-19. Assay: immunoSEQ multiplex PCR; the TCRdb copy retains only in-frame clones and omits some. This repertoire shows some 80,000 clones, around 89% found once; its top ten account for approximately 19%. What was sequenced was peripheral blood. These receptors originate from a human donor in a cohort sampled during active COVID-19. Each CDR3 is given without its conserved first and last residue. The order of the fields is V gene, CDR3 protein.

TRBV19,ASNRQGADTEAF
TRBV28,ASSLGGGPGNEQY
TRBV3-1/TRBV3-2,ASSPSVDNYGYT
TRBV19,ASSMGQVAKNIQY
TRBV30,AWSGGGNQPQH
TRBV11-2,ASSLAYNTGELF
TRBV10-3,AISFDGQGNTEAF
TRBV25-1,ASSGDRRLSTDTQY
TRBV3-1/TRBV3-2,ASSQAASGRAGTQY
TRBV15,ATSRVRSSGDNEQF
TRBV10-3,AIAGQGGLYEQY
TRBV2,ASSEAFPDSYEQY
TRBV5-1,ASSPQTSSDEQF
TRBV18,ASSLREGYGYT
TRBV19,ASSISADNNYGYT
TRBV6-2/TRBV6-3,ASSPDSNYGYT
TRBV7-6,ASSYGLKTF
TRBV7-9,ASSVDRWVEAF
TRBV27,ASSGGWETQY
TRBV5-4,ASSPKQGGSYTEAF
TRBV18,ASSRSTGLNEKLF
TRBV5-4,ASSLDSGRGNEQF
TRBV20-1,SASRPSGPSYEQY
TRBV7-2,ASSPRGGARETQY
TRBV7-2,ASSFYREQETQY
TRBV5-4,ASSLARDSENYGYT
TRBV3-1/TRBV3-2,ASSSYGNTEAF
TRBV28,ASSLLGQGGTGELF
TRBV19,ASSPGPGELF
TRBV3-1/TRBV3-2,ASSLLAADTQY
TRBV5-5,ASSEDRGRWYTEAF
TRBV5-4,ASSTDRTYEQY
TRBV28,ASRPPGQGGSPLH
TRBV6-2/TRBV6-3,ASSYGGTGTDTQY
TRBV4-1,ASSQDVAGGGQGTQY
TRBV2,ASMWAPNSPLH
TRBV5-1,ASSPPRLAANTGELF
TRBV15,ATSRQARSTDTQY
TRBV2,ASSGNTASTDTQY
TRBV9,ARGDRAYEQY
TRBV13,ASSSDRGRGSPLH
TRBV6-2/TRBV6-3,ASSTTANIQY
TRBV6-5,ASFPVGRGYGYT
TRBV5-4,ASSLPQTGVNEQF
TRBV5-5,ASSLVLYNEQF
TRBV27,ASSRWTGYNEQF
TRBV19,ASSIAIYRGPSGYT
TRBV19,ASREVGFNQPQH
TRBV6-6,ASRSEGGTEAF
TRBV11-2,ASSWSGGTQY
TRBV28,ASSFAGSINAGQY
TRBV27,ASRPQGAVNTGELF
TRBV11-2,ASSLDRVQPQH
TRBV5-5,ASSLVSGVTNEKLF
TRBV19,ASGGTGGSQPQH
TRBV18,ASSPDREEGYT
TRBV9,ASSVDRNTEAF
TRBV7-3,ASSPRSGRRTDTQY
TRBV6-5,ASSYLGQLSGNTIY